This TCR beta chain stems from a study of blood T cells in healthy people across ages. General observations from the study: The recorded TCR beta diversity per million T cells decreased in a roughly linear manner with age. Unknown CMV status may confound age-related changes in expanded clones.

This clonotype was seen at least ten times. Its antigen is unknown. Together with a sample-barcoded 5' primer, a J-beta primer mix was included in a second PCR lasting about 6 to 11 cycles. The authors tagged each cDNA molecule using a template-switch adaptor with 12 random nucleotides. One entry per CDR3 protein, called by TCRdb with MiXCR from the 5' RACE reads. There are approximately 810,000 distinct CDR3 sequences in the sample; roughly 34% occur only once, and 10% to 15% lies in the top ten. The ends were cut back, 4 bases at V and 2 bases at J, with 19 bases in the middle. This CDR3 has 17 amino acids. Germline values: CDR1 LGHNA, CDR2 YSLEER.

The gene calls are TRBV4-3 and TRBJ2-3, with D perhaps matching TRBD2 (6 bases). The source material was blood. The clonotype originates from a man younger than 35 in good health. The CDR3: CASSPRYAGTLTDTQYF. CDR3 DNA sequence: TGCGCCAGCAGCCCCCGCTACGCGGGAACCCTCACAGATACGCAGTATTTT.